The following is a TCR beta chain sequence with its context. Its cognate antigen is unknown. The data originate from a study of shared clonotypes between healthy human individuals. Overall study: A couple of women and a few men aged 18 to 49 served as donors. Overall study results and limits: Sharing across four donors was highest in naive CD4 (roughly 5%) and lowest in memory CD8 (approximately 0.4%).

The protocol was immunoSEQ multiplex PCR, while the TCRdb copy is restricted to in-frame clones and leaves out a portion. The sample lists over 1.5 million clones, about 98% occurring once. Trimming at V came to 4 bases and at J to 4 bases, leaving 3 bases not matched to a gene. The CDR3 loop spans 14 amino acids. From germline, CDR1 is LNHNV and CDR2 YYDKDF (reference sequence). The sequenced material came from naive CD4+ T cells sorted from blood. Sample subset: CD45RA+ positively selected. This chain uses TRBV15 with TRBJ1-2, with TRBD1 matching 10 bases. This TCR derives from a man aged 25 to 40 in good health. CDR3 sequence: CATSMTGGGYGYTF. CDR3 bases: TGTGCCACCAGCATGACAGGGGGCGGCTATGGCTACACCTTC.